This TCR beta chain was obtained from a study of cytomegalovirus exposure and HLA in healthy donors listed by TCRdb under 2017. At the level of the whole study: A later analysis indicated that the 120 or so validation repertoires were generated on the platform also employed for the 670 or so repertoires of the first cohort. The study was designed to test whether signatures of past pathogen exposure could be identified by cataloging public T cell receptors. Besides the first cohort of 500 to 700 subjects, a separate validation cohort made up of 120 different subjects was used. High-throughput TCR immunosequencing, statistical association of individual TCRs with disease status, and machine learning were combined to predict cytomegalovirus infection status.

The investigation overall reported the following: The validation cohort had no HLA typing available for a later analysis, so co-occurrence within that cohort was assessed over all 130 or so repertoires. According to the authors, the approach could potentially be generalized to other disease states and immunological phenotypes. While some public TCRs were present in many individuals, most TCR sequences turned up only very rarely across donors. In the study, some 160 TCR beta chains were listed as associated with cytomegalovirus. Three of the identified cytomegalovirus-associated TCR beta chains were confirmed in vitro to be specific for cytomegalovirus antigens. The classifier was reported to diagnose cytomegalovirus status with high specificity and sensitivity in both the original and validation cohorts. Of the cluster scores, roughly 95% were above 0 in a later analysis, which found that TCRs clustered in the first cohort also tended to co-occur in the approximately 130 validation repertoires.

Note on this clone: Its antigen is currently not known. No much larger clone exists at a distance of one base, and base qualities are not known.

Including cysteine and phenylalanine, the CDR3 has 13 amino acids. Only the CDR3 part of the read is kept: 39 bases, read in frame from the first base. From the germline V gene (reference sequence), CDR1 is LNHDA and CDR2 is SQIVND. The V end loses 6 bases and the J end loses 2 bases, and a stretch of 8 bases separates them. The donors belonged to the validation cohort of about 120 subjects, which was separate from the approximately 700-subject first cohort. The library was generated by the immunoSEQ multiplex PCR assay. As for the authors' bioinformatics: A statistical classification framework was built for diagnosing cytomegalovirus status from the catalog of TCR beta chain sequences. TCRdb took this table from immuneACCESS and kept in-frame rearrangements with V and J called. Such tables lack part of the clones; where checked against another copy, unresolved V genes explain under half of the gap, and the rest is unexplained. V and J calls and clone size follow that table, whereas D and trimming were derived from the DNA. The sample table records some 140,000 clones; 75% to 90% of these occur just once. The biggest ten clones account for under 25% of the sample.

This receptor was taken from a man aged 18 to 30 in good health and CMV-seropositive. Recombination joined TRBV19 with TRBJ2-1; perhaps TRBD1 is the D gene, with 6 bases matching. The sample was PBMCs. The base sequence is TGTGCCAGTAGCGGACAGACCTACAATGAGCAGTTCTTC. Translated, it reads CASSGQTYNEQFF.